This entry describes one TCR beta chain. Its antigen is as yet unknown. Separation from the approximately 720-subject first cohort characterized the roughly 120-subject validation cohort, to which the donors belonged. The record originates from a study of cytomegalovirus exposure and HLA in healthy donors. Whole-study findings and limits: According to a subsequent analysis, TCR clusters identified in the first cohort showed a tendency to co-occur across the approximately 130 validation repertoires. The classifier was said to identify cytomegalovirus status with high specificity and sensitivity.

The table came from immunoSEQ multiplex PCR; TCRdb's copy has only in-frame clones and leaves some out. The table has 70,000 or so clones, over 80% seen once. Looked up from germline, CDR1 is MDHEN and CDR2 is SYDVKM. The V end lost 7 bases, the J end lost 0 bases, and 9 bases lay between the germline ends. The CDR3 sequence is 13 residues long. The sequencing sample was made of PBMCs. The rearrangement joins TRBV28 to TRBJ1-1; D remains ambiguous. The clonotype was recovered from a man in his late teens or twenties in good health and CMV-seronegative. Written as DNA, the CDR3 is TGTGCCAGCAATCGCGTGCTGAACACTGAAGCTTTCTTT. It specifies CASNRVLNTEAFF.